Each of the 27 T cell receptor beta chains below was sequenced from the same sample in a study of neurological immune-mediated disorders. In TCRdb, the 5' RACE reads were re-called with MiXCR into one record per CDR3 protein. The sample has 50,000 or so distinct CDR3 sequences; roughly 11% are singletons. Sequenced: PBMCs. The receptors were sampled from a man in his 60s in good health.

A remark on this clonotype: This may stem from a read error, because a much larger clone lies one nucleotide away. CDR3 residues: CASSQGGQSQHF. The CDR3 bases are TGTGCCAGCAGCCAAGGCGGCCAGTCCCAGCATTTT. The V and J genes are TRBV5-6 and TRBJ1-5; D gene unclear. This CDR3 is built from 12 residues. Germline assignment: CDR1 SGHDT and CDR2 YYEEEE. V lost 4 bases to trimming and J lost 11 bases, with 13 bases between them.

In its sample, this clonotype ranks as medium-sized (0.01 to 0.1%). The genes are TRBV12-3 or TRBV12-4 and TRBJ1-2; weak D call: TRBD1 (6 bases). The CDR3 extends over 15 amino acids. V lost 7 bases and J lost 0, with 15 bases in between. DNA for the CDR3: TGTGCCAGCACCCTAGGGGGGCCAACTAACTATGGCTACACCTTC. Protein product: CASTLGGPTNYGYTF.

The CDR3 protein is CASSPRQGNTDTQYF. DNA of the CDR3: TGTGCCAGCAGCCCTCGACAGGGCAACACAGATACGCAGTATTTT. V gene TRBV7-6 combines with J gene TRBJ2-3; 7 nucleotides align to TRBD1. V shed 5 bases, J shed 2 bases, and the junction held 7 bases outside the gene matches. Germline CDR1 SGHVS, CDR2 FNYEAQ. The CDR3 contains 15 residues. Supplemented by reference TRBV7-6 and TRBJ2-3, the full variable domain reads GAGVSQSPRYKVTKRGQDVALRCDPISGHVSLYWYRQALGQGPEFLTYFNYEAQQDKSGLPNDRFSAERPEGSISTLTIQRTEQRDSAMYRCASSPRQGNTDTQYFGPGTRLTVL.

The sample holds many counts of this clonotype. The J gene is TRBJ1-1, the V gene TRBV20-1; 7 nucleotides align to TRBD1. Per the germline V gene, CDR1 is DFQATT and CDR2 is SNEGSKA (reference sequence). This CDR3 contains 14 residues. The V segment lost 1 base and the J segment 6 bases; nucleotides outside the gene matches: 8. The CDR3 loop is CSARAETGNAEAFF. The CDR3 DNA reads TGCAGTGCTAGAGCCGAGACAGGGAATGCTGAAGCTTTCTTT.

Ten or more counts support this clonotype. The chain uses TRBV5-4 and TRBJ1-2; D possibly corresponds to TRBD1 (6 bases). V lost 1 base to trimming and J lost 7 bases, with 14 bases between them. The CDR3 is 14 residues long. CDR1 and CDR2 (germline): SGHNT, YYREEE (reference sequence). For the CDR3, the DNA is TGTGCCAGCAGCTTGTTGGTGAGGGGGGCTGGCTACACCTTC. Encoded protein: CASSLLVRGAGYTF.

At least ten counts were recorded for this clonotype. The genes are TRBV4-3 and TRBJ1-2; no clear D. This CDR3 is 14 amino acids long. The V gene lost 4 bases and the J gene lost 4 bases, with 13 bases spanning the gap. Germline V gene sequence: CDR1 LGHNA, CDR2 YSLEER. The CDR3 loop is CASSLSDGPYGYTF. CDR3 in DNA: TGCGCCAGCAGCCTGAGCGACGGACCCTATGGCTACACCTTC.

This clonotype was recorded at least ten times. The CDR3 DNA follows: TGTGCCAGCACCCTCGGTGGGGGTGCAGATACGCAGTATTTT. Encoded protein: CASTLGGGADTQYF. The rearrangement uses TRBV7-2 and TRBJ2-3, with D possibly being TRBD1 or TRBD2 (5 bases each). Per germline, CDR1 SGHTA and CDR2 FQGNSA. V lost 7 bases and J lost 4, with 15 bases in between. The length of the CDR3 is 14 residues.

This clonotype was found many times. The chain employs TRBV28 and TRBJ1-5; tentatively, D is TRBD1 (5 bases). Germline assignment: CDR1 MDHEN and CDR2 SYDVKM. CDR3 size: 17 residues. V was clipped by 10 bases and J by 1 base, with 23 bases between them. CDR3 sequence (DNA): TGTGCCATCATACCTATAGAGGGGAATTTGAGCAATCAGCCCCAGCATTTT. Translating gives CAIIPIEGNLSNQPQHF.

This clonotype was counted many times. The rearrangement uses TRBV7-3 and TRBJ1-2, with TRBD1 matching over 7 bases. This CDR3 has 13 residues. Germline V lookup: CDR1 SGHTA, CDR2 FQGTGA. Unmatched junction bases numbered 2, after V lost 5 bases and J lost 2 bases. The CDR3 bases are TGTGCCAGCAGCCCGGGACAGAACTATGGCTACACCTTC. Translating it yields CASSPGQNYGYTF.

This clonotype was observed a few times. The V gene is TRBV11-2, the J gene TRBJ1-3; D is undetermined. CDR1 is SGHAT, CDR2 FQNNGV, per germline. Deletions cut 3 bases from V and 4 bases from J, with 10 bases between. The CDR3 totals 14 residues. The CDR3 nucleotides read TGTGCCAGCAGCTTTCTCGGGAGAGGAAACACCATATATTTT. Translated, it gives CASSFLGRGNTIYF.

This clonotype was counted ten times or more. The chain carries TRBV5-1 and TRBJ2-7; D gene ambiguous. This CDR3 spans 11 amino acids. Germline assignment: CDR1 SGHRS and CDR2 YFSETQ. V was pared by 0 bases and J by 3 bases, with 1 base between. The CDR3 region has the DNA TGCGCCAGCAGCTTGGACTACGAGCAGTACTTC. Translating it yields CASSLDYEQYF.

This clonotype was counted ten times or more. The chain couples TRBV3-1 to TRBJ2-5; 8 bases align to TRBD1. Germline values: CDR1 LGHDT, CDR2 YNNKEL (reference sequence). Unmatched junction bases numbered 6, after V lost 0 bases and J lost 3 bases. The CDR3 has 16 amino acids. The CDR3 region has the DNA TGTGCCAGCAGCCAAGATCGGGACAGGTCCAAAGAGACCCAGTACTTC. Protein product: CASSQDRDRSKETQYF.

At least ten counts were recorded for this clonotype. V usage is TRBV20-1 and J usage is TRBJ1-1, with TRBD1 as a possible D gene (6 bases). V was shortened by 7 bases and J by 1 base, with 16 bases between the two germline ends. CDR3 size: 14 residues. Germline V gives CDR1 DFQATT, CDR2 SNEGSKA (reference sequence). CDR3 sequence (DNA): TGCAGTGTCAAGGAAGGGGGGTGGAACACTGAAGCTTTCTTT. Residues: CSVKEGGWNTEAFF.

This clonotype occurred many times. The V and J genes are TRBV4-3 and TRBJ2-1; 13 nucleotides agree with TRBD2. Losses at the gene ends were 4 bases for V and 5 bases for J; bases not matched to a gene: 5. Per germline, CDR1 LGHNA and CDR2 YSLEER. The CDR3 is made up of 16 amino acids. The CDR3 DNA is TGCGCCAGCAGCCGAAGACTAGCGGGGGGTAACAATGAGCAGTTCTTC. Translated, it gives CASSRRLAGGNNEQFF.

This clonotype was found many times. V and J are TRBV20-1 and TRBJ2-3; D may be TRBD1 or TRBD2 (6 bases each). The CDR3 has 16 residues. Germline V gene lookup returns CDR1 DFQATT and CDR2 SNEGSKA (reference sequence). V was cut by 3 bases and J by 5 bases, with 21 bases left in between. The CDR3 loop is CSARTGQPAGKDTQYF. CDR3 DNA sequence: TGCAGTGCTAGGACCGGACAGCCGGCGGGAAAAGATACGCAGTATTTT.

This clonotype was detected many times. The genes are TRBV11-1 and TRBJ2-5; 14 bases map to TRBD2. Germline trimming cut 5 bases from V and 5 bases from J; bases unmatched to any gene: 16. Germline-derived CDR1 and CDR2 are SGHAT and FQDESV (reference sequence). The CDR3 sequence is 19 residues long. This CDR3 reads CASSTSTRLAGGQGETQYF. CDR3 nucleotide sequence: TGTGCCAGCAGCACGTCCACCCGACTAGCGGGGGGGCAGGGTGAGACCCAGTACTTC.

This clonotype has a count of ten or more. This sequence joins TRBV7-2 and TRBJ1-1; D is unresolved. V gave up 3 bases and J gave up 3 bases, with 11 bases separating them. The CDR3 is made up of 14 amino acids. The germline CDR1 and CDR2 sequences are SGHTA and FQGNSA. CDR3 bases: TGTGCCAGCAGCTTGGGGTCCGGGGACACTGAAGCTTTCTTT. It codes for CASSLGSGDTEAFF.

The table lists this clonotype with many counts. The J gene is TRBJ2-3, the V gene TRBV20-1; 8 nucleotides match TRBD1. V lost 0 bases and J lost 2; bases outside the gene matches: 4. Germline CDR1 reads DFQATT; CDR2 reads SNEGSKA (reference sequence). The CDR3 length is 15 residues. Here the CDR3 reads CSARESTGATDTQYF. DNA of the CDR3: TGCAGTGCTAGAGAATCGACAGGGGCCACAGATACGCAGTATTTT.

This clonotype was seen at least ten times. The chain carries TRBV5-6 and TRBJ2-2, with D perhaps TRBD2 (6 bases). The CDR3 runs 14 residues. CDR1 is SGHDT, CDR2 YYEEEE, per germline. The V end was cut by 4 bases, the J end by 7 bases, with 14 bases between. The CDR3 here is CASSPPGTDGELFF. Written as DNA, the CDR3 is TGTGCCAGCAGCCCCCCTGGGACTGACGGGGAGCTGTTTTTT.

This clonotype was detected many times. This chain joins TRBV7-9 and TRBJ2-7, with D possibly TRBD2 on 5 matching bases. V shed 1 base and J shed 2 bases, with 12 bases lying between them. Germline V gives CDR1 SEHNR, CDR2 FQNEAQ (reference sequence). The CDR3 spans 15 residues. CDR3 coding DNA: TGTGCCAGCAGCTTAGGGGCAACGGGGACCTACGAGCAGTACTTC. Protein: CASSLGATGTYEQYF.

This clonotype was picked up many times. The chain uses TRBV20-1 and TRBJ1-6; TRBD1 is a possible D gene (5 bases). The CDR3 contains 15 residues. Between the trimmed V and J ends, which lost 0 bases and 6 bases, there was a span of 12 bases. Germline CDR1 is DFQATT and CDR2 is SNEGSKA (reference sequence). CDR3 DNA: TGCAGTGCTAGAGATTTGGGACTGCGTAATTCACCCCTCCACTTT. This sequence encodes CSARDLGLRNSPLHF.

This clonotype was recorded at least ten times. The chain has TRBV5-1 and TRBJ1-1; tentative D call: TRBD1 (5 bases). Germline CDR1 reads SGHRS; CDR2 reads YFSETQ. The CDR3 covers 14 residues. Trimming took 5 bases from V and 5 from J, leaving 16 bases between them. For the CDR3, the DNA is TGCGCCAGCAGTTCGGGTGGGGGGAGTACTGAAGCTTTCTTT. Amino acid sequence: CASSSGGGSTEAFF.

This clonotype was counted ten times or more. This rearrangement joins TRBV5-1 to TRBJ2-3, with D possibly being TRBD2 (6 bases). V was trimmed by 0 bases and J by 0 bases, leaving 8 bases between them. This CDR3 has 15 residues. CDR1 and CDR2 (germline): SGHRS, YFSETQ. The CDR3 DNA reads TGCGCCAGCAGCTTGGGGCTAGCGAGCACAGATACGCAGTATTTT. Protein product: CASSLGLASTDTQYF.

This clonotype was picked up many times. This CDR3 reads CASSKGTGGLTGELFF. The CDR3 bases are TGTGCCAGCAGTAAAGGGACAGGGGGTCTTACCGGGGAGCTGTTTTTT. This chain joins TRBV6-6 and TRBJ2-2, with 11 positions matching TRBD1. J lost 5 bases, V lost 5 bases, and 7 bases had no gene match. CDR1 MNHNY and CDR2 SVGAGI come from the germline V gene (reference sequence). The CDR3 is 16 residues long.

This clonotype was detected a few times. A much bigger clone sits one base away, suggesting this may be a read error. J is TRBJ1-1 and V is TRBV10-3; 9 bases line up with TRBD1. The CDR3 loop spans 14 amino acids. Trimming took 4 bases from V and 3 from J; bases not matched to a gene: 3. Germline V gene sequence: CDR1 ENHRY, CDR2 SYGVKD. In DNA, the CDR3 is TGTGCCATCAGTGGGACAGGGGATCACACTGAAGCTTTCTTT. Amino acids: CAISGTGDHTEAFF.

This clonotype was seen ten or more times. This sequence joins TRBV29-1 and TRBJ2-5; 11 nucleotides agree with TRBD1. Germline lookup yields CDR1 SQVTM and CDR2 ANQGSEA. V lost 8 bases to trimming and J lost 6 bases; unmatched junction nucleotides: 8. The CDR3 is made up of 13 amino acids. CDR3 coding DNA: TGCAGCTTCGGACAGGGGGCTTTGAAGACCCAGTACTTC. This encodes CSFGQGALKTQYF.

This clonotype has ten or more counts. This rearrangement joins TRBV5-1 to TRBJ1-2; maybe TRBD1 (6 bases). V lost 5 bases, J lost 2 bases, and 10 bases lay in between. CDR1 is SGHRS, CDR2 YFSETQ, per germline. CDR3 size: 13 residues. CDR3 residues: CASRLTGNYGYTF. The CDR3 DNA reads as TGCGCCAGCAGGTTAACAGGGAACTATGGCTACACCTTC. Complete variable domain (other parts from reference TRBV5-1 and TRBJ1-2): KAGVTQTPRYLIKTRGQQVTLSCSPISGHRSVSWYQQTPGQGLQFLFEYFSETQRNKGNFPGRFSGRQFSNSRSEMNVSTLELGDSALYLCASRLTGNYGYTFGSGTRLTVV.